This TCR beta chain was captured in a study of identical twins listed by TCRdb under 2016. Regarding the study in general: The study deep-sequenced TCR alpha and beta repertoires from monozygotic twins, unrelated adults of various ages and cord blood to test whether fetal clonotypes persist. To rule out contamination, the twin experiments were replicated at different times with different library preparation protocols.

This clonotype was observed a handful of times. This receptor's antigen is unknown. The input lacks base qualities; no much larger clone sits a single base away. Every donor was a healthy Caucasian. Using Miltenyi CD45RO+ enrichment and human naive T-cell isolation kits, memory (CD45RO+) and naive T cells were isolated from PBMC. Library method: 5' RACE. TCRdb lists the instrument as Illumina HiSeq 2000. A universal primer binding site was introduced by template switching, and a unique molecular identifier was present in the final cDNA, enabling accurate counting of TCR cDNA molecules. Specific primers in the conserved constant-segment region were used to synthesize first-strand cDNA for TCR alpha and beta chains. To control for contamination, every cDNA library was double barcoded, receiving both a SMART-Mk sample barcode and Illumina barcodes. TruSeq adapter sequences, together with Illumina sample barcodes, were added in two successive PCR steps. The Illumina HiSeq platform was used with custom primers to sequence TCR alpha and beta cDNA libraries. The authors' analysis ran thus. Unique molecular identifiers were extracted from raw reads with MiGEC, and CDR3 positions were determined with MiXCR. Recombination models were inferred per individual with the repgenHMM and IGoR tools using an EM algorithm. Shared clonotype analysis was performed with the tcR package in R, normalizing sharing by the product of cloneset sizes. Out-of-frame nonproductive sequences were analyzed to study raw recombination free of thymic and clonal selection effects. TCRdb reprocessed the public reads (quality trimming at Q25 with fastp, clone calling with MiXCR) and kept in-frame beta chains. Entries that share a CDR3 protein sequence are merged under the most common genes and DNA. TCRdb's processing, not the authors', yielded these V and J calls. This sample lists about 240,000 distinct CDR3 sequences; about 10% were detected once. The top ten constitute 8% to 10% of the sample.

Points the paper makes about the study in general: Because the same donors could not be followed over many years, conclusions were based on cross-sectional statistical analysis. Abundant cord blood beta clonotypes carried fewer insertions; young adult naive repertoires showed a weaker similar trend, while memory repertoires showed none. Invariant T cells such as MAIT and iNKT could partly confound zero-insertion analyses, although diverse VJ usage argued against such confounding for most clonotypes. A weaker excess of twin sharing was found in beta out-of-frame sequences because the signal-to-noise ratio was lowered by fewer shared sequences. Recombination models systematically underestimated out-of-frame TCR alpha sharing in monozygotic twins but agreed with sharing between unrelated individuals. Compared with coincidental sharing between unrelated individuals, an excess of low generation-probability sequences was observed among out-of-frame TCR alpha sequences shared between twins.

The sequence was collected from a man aged 50-60 years in good health. Sequencing was performed on memory T cells sorted from blood. The cell subset or site label here, explained by the study, means: CD45RO+ enriched T cells.

CDR3 loop: CSVGAANYGYTF. The nucleotide sequence is TGCAGCGTTGGAGCAGCGAACTATGGCTACACCTTC. The rearranged chain carries TRBV29-1 and TRBJ1-2; too little of a D gene remains to name it. CDR1 and CDR2 (SQVTM, ANQGSEA) derive from the germline V gene. The CDR3 spans 12 residues, from the cysteine through the phenylalanine. The sequence is cut down to CDR3 DNA, 36 bases in frame from base 1. At the junction V is shortened by 4 bases and J by 2 bases, with 8 bases in between.